Presented here are 15 T cell receptor beta chains from one specimen sequenced in a study of cytomegalovirus exposure and HLA in healthy donors. PCR used 60 Vbeta primers and 13 Jbeta primers. Some clones are missing from TCRdb's copy, which holds only in-frame ones; the method was immunoSEQ multiplex PCR. The sample consists of roughly 110,000 clones, over 60% of them appearing once. Sequencing was carried out using PBMCs. These receptor sequences come from a man aged 35-49 years in good health and CMV-seropositive.

The V call is TRBV6-6, the J call TRBJ1-1, with 8 bases identical to TRBD1. Trimming removed 3 bases from V and 4 bases from J; junction bases left unmatched: 10. This CDR3 contains 16 residues. Looked up from germline, CDR1 is MNHNY and CDR2 is SVGAGI (reference sequence). DNA of the CDR3: TGTGCCAGCAGTTATACGCAGGGGGCGCGGGCCACTGAAGCTTTCTTT. Its translation: CASSYTQGARATEAFF.

The chain employs TRBV6-6 and TRBJ1-1, with unresolved D. V dropped 5 bases and J dropped 8 bases, with 9 bases sitting between them. The length of the CDR3 is 11 residues. Germline-derived CDR1 and CDR2 are MNHNY and SVGAGI (reference sequence). CDR3 sequence: CASSHVQEAFF. The CDR3 region has the DNA TGTGCCAGCAGTCACGTTCAGGAAGCTTTCTTT.

This rearrangement joins TRBV7-2 to TRBJ2-7; the D is unclear. V lost 1 base to trimming and J lost 2 bases, with 15 bases between them. Germline assignment: CDR1 SGHTA and CDR2 FQGNSA. This CDR3 is built from 16 residues. Here the CDR3 reads CASSLGSPGIPYEQYF. The CDR3 DNA reads as TGTGCCAGCAGCTTAGGATCCCCAGGAATCCCCTACGAGCAGTACTTC.

The V and J genes are TRBV29-1 and TRBJ2-2; no definite D call. The V and J ends lost 3 bases and 1 base respectively, with 12 bases between them. The CDR3 has 15 residues. Germline assignment: CDR1 SQVTM and CDR2 ANQGSEA. CDR3 in DNA: TGCAGCGTTGAGCTCCCTGTCGGGAACACCGGGGAGCTGTTTTTT. This gives the protein CSVELPVGNTGELFF.

The rearrangement uses TRBV25-1 and TRBJ2-7, with D maybe TRBD1 (6 bases). Germline V gene data show CDR1 as MGHDK and CDR2 as SYGVNS. Trimming removed 3 bases from V and 1 base from J, with 13 bases in between. CDR3 size: 15 residues. CDR3 DNA sequence: TGTGCCAGCAGTGACCCGTGGGGGCGATCCTACGAGCAGTACTTC. Its translation: CASSDPWGRSYEQYF.

The chain is built from TRBV11-1 and TRBJ2-3, with 9 positions matching TRBD2. V lost 5 bases to trimming and J lost 5 bases; unmatched junction nucleotides: 8. Germline CDR1 and CDR2: SGHAT and FQDESV (reference sequence). The CDR3 has 15 amino acids. The CDR3 region has the DNA TGTGCCAGCAGCCCGACTGGCGGGGGGGGAGATACGCAGTATTTT. It translates to CASSPTGGGGDTQYF.

The genes are TRBV7-3 and TRBJ1-5; D unresolved. From germline, CDR1 is SGHTA and CDR2 FQGTGA. V lost 3 bases to trimming and J lost 6 bases, with 9 bases between them. The CDR3 runs to 13 residues. The CDR3 loop reads CASSFGVSQPQHF. CDR3 sequence (DNA): TGTGCCAGCAGCTTCGGGGTTTCTCAGCCCCAGCATTTT.

This sequence joins TRBV19 and TRBJ2-7, with TRBD1 as a possible D gene (6 bases). Looked up from germline, CDR1 is LNHDA and CDR2 is SQIVND (reference sequence). V was shortened by 1 base and J by 3 bases, with 7 bases between the two germline ends. This CDR3 has 13 residues. CDR3 DNA sequence: TGTGCCAGTAGTATAGGCAGGGGCTACGAGCAGTACTTC. As protein: CASSIGRGYEQYF.

This rearrangement joins TRBV5-8 to TRBJ2-7; 10 bases map to TRBD2. CDR1 and CDR2 from the germline V gene are SGHTS and YDEGEE. This CDR3 has 17 residues. The V gene end was trimmed by 2 bases and the J gene end by 4 bases; junction bases not matched to a gene: 12. The CDR3 DNA reads TGTGCCAGCAGCTTAGGGGGCTTAGCGGGGGGCCGTTACGAGCAGTACTTC. This encodes CASSLGGLAGGRYEQYF.

This clone was found once. The V and J genes are TRBV11-3 and TRBJ2-1; 11 bases align to TRBD2. CDR1 SGHNT and CDR2 YENEEA come from the germline V gene. The CDR3 consists of 17 residues. Trimming cost V 3 bases and J 9 bases; bases outside gene matches: 13. CDR3 bases: TGTGCCAGCAGCTTTTTCGGCGGTAGCGGGGGGGCAGCTGAGCAGTTCTTC. This translates into CASSFFGGSGGAAEQFF.

CDR3 sequence reads: CASRRTGGANQPQHF. CDR3 nucleotides: TGTGCCAGCAGACGAACAGGGGGGGCCAATCAGCCCCAGCATTTT. The chain uses TRBV16 and TRBJ1-5, with 8 bases aligning to TRBD1. There are 15 residues in the CDR3. The V and J ends lost 6 bases and 3 bases, in that order; junction bases with no gene match: 7. The germline V gene encodes CDR1 KGHSY and CDR2 FQNENV.

This clone was seen once. The genes are TRBV2 and TRBJ2-5; the D is unclear. V was cut by 5 bases and J by 1 base, with 20 bases left in between. Per the germline V gene, CDR1 is SNHLY and CDR2 is FYNNEI. The CDR3 is made up of 17 amino acids. In nucleotides, the CDR3 is TGTGCCAGCAGTCCCGATTTTTCCAGGCCATTCCAAGAGACCCAGTACTTC. Its translation is CASSPDFSRPFQETQYF.

This chain links TRBV11-3 with TRBJ2-3, with 7 nucleotides matching TRBD1. From germline, CDR1 is SGHNT and CDR2 YENEEA. This CDR3 comprises 15 residues. The J segment lost 3 bases and the V segment lost 4 bases, leaving 7 bases of the junction unmatched. The CDR3 region is CASSSRDSLTDTQYF. In nucleotides, the CDR3 is TGTGCCAGCAGCTCGAGGGACAGTTTAACAGATACGCAGTATTTT.

V gene TRBV7-2 combines with J gene TRBJ1-6; TRBD1 might be the D (5 bases). Germline V gives CDR1 SGHTA, CDR2 FQGNSA. The CDR3 is made up of 13 amino acids. V lost 5 bases to trimming and J lost 14 bases, with 16 bases between them. CDR3: CASSDGQGSSLHF. The CDR3 bases are TGTGCCAGCAGCGACGGGCAGGGTTCGTCCCTCCACTTT.

This chain uses TRBV5-8 with TRBJ1-2, with TRBD1 matching over 9 bases. The CDR3 totals 15 residues. The germline CDR1 and CDR2 sequences are SGHTS and YDEGEE. Trimming at V came to 3 bases and at J to 3 bases, leaving 6 bases not matched to a gene. The CDR3 loop reads CASSSGQGLYYGYTF. The CDR3 DNA is TGTGCCAGCAGCTCGGGACAGGGCCTTTACTATGGCTACACCTTC.